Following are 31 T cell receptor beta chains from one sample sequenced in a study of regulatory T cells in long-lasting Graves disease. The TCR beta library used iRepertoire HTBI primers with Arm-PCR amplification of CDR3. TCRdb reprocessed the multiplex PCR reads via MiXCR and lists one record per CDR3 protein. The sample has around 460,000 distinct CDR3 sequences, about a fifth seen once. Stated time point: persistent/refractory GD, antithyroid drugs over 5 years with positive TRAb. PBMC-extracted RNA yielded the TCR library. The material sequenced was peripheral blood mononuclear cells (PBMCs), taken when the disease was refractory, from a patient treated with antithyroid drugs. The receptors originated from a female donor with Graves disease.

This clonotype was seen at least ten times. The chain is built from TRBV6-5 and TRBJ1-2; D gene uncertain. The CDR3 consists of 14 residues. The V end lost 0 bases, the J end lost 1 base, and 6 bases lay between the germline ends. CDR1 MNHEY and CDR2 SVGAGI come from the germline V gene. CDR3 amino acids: CASSYSTDNYGYTF. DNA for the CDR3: TGTGCCAGCAGTTACTCCACGGATAACTATGGCTACACCTTC.

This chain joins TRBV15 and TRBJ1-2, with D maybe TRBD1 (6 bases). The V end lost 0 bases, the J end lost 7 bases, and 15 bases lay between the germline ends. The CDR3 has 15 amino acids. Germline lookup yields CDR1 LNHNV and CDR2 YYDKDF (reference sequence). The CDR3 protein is CATSRDLGQGSGYTF. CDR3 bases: TGTGCCACCAGCAGAGATCTGGGGCAGGGGAGTGGCTACACCTTC.

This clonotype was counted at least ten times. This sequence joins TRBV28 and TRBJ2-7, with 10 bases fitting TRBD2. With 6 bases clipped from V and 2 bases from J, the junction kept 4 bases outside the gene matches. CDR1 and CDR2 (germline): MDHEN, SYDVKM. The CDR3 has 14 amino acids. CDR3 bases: TGTGCCAGCAGGGAACTAGCGGGGACCTACGAGCAGTACTTC. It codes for CASRELAGTYEQYF.

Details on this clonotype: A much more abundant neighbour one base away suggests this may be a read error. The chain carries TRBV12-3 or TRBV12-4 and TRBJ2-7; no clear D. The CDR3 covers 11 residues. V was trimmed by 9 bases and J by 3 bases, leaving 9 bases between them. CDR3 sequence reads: CARSVGYEQYF. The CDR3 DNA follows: TGTGCCAGAAGTGTTGGCTACGAGCAGTACTTC.

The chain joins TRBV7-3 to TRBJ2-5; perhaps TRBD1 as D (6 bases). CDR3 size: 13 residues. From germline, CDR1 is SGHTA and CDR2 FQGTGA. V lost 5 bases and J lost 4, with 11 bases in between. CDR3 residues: CASSPRGVETQYF. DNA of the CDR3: TGTGCCAGCAGCCCCAGGGGTGTAGAGACCCAGTACTTC.

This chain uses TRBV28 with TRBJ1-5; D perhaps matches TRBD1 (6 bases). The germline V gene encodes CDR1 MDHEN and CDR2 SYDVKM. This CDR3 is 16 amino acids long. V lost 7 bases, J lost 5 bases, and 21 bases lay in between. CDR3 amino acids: CASTETGRGSYQPQHF. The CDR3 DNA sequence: TGTGCCAGCACCGAAACAGGGAGAGGGTCATATCAGCCCCAGCATTTT.

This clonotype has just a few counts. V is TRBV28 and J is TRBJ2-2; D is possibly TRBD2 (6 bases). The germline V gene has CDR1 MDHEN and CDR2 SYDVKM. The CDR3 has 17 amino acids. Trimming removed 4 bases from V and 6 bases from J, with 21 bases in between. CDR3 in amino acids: CASSSPGDPGGPGELFF. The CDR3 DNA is TGTGCCAGCAGTTCACCTGGGGACCCCGGAGGGCCCGGGGAGCTGTTTTTT.

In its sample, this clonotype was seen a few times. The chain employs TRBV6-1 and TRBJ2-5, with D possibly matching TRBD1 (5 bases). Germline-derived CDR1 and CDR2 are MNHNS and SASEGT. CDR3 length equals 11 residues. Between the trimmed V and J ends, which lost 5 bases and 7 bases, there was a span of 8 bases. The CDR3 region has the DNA TGTGCCAGCAGTCCCCAGGGGACCCAGTACTTC. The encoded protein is CASSPQGTQYF.

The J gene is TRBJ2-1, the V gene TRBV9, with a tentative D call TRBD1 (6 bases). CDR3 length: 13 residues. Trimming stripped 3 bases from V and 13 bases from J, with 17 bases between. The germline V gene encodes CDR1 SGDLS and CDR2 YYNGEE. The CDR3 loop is CASSEGEWARQFF. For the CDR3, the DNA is TGTGCCAGCAGCGAGGGGGAGTGGGCTCGACAGTTCTTC.

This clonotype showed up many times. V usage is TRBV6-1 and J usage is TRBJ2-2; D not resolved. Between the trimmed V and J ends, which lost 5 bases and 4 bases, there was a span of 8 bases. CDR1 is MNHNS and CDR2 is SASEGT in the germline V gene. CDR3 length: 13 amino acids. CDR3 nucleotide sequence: TGTGCCAGCAGTAGGCTTACCACCGGGGAGCTGTTTTTT. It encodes CASSRLTTGELFF.

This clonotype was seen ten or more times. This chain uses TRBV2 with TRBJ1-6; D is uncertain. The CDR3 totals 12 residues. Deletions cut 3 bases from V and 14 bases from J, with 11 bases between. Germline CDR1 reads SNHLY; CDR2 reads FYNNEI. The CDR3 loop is CASSDVGGTLHF. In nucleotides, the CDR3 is TGTGCCAGCAGTGACGTGGGAGGGACCCTCCACTTT.

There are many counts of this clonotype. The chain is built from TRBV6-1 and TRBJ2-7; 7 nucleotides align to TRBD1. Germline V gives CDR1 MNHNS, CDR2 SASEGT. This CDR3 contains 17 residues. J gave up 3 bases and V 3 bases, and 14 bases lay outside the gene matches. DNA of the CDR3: TGTGCCAGCAGTGAGTACGGGACAGCTTCTTTAAACTACGAGCAGTACTTC. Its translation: CASSEYGTASLNYEQYF.

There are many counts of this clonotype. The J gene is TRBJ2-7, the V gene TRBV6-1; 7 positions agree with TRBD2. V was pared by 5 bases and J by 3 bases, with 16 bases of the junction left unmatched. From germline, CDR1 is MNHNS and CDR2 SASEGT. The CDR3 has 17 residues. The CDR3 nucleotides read TGTGCCAGCAGTCCCCCCCCTCTGGGGGGGATTGTCTACGAGCAGTACTTC. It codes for CASSPPPLGGIVYEQYF.

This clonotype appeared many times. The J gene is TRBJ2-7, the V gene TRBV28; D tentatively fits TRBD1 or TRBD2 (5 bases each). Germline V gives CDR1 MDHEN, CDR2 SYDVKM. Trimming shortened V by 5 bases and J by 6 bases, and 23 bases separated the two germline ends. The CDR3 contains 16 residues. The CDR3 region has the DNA TGTGCCAGCAGTCTACCCTCCGGGGCATGGTACCGCGAGCAGTACTTC. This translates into CASSLPSGAWYREQYF.

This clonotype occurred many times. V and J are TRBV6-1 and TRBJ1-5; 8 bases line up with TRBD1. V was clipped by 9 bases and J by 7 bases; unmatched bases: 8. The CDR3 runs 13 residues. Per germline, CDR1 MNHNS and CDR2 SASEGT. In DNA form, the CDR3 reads TGTGCCAGTTGCGGACAGGGCGAACAGCCCCAGCATTTT. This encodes CASCGQGEQPQHF.

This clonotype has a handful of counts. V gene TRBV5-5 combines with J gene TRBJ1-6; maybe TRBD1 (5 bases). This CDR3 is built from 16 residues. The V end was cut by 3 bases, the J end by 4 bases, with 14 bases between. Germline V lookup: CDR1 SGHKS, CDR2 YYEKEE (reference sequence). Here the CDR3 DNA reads TGTGCCAGCAGCTACACCTGGGACCCGTATAATTCACCCCTCCACTTT. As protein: CASSYTWDPYNSPLHF.

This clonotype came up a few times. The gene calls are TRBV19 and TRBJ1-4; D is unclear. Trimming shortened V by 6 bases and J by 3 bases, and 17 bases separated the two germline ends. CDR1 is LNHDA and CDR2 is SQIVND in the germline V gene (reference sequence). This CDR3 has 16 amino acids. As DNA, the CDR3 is TGTGCCAGTAGCCCCGGACCCCTCCCGGCTAATGAAAAACTGTTTTTT. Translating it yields CASSPGPLPANEKLFF.

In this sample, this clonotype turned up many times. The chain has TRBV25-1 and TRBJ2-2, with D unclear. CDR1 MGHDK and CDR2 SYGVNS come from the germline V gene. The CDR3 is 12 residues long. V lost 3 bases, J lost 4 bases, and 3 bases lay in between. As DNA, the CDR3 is TGTGCCAGCAGTGACATCACCGGGGAGCTGTTTTTT. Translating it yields CASSDITGELFF. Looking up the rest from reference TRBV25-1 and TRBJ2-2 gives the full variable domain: EADIYQTPRYLVIGTGKKITLECSQTMGHDKMYWYQQDPGMELHLIHYSYGVNSTEKGDLSSESTVSRIRTEHFPLTLESARPSHTSQYLCASSDITGELFFGEGSRLTVL.

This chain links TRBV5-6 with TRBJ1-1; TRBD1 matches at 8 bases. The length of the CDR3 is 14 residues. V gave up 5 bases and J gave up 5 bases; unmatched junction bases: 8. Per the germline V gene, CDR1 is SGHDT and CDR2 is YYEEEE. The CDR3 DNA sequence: TGTGCCAGCAGGAGGACAGGGCCGGCGACTGAAGCTTTCTTT. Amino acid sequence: CASRRTGPATEAFF.

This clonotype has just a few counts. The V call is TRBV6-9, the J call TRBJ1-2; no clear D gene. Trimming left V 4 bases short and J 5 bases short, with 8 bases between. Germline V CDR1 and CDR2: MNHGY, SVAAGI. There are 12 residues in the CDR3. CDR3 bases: TGTGCCAGCAGTTCCGGGTGGTATGGCTACACCTTC. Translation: CASSSGWYGYTF.

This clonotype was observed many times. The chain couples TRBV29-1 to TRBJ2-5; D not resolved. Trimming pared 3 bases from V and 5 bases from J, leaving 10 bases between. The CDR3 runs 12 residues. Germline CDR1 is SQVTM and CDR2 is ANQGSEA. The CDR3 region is CSVDQSSETQYF. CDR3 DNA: TGCAGCGTTGATCAAAGCTCGGAGACCCAGTACTTC.

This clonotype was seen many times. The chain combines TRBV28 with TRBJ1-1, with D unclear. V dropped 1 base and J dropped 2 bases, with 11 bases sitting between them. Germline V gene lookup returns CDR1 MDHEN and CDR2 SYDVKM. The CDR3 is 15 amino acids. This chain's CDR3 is CASSLSLGRNTEAFF. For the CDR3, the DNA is TGTGCCAGCAGTTTATCCCTGGGCCGAAACACTGAAGCTTTCTTT. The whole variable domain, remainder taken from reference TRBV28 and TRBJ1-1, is DVKVTQSSRYLVKRTGEKVFLECVQDMDHENMFWYRQDPGLGLRLIYFSYDVKMKEKGDIPEGYSVSREKKERFSLILESASTNQTSMYLCASSLSLGRNTEAFFGQGTRLTVV.

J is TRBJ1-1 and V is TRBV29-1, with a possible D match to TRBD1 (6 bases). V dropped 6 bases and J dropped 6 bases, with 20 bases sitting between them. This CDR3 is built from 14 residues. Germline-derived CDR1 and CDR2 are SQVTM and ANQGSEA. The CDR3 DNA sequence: TGCAGCGTGTCAGGGGAGGGAGGTTCGGCTGAAGCTTTCTTT. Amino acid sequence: CSVSGEGGSAEAFF. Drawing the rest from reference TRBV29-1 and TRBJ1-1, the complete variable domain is SAVISQKPSRDICQRGTSLTIQCQVDSQVTMMFWYRQQPGQSLTLIATANQGSEATYESGFVIDKFPISRPNLTFSTLTVSNMSPEDSSIYLCSVSGEGGSAEAFFGQGTRLTVV.

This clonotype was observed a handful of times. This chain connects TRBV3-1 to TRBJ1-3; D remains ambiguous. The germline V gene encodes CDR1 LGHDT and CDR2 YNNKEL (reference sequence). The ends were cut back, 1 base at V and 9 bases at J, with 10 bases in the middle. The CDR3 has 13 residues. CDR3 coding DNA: TGTGCCAGCAGCCAAGCTAGACCCGGCACCATATATTTT. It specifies CASSQARPGTIYF. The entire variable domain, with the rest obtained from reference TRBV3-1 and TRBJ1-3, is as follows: DTAVSQTPKYLVTQMGNDKSIKCEQNLGHDTMYWYKQDSKKFLKIMFSYNNKELIINETVPNRFSPKSPDKAHLNLHINSLELGDSAVYFCASSQARPGTIYFGEGSWLTVV.

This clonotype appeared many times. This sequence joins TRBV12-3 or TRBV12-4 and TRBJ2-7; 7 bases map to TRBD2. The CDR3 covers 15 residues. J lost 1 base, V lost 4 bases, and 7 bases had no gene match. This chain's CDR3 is CASSSPPAGSYEQYF. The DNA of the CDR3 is TGTGCCAGCAGTTCCCCCCCAGCGGGATCCTACGAGCAGTACTTC.

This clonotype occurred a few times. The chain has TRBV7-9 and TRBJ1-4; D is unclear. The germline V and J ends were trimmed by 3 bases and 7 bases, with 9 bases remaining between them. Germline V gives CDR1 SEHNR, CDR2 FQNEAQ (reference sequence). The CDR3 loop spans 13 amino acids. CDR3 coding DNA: TGTGCCAGCAGCTTTGTGGTCGGTGAAAAACTGTTTTTT. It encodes CASSFVVGEKLFF.

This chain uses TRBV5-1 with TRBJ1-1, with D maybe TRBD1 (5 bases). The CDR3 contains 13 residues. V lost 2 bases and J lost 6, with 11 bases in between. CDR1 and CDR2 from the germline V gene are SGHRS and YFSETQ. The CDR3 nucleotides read TGCGCCAGCAGCTTATCAGGGTCCGCTGAAGCTTTCTTT. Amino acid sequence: CASSLSGSAEAFF.

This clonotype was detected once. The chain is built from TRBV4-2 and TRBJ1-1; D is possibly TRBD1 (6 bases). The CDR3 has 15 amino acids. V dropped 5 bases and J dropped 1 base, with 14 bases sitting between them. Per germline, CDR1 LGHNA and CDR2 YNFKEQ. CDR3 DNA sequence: TGTGCCAGCAGCGCCCGCCAACAGGGGAACACTGAAGCTTTCTTT. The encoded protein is CASSARQQGNTEAFF.

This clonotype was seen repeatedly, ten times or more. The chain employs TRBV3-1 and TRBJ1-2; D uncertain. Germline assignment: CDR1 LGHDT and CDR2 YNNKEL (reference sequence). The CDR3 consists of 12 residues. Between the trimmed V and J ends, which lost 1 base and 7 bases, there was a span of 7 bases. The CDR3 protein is CASSQGKGGYTF. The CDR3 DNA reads TGTGCCAGCAGCCAAGGAAAGGGTGGCTACACCTTC.

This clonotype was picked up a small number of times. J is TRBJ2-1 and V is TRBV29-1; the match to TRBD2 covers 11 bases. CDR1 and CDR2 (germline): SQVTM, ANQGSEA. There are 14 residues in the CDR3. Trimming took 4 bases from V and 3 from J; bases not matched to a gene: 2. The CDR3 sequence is CSVVGTSGYNEQFF. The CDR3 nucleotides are TGCAGCGTTGTAGGGACTAGCGGCTACAATGAGCAGTTCTTC.

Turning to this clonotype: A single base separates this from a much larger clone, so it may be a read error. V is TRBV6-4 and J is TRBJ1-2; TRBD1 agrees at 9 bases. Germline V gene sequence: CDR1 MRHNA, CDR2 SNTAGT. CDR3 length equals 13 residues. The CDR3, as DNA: TGTGCCAGCAGTTACGGGACAGGGAGAGGCTGCACCTTC. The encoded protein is CASSYGTGRGCTF.